A selection of T cell receptor beta chains follows, all from one sample in a study of T cell changes during pregnancy in multiple sclerosis. Generated by immunoSEQ multiplex PCR, the TCRdb table keeps only in-frame clones and is missing some. The sample records 37,000 or so clones, roughly 94% being singletons. The source was peripheral blood, collected in the third trimester of pregnancy. These receptors were taken from a female donor with multiple sclerosis, enrolled in a pregnancy study. Each CDR3 is given with its conserved first and last residue. Each record gives: D gene, clone size, V gene, J gene, CDR3 DNA, CDR3 protein. A D gene is named only where the DNA matches it firmly. The size entry is marked missing in some rows and otherwise reads once, few, many or a size class.

d_gene: TRBD2; abundance: .; v_gene: TRBV2; j_gene: TRBJ2-5; CDR3nt: TGTGCCAGCAGTGATGGACTAGCGGGAGTCGACCAAGAGACCCAGTACTTC; CDR3aa: CASSDGLAGVDQETQYF
d_gene: TRBD1; abundance: .; v_gene: TRBV27; j_gene: TRBJ2-2; CDR3nt: TGTGCCAGCAGCCGACAGGGGGCGGGCACCGGGGAGCTGTTTTTT; CDR3aa: CASSRQGAGTGELFF
d_gene: .; abundance: .; v_gene: TRBV2; j_gene: TRBJ2-5; CDR3nt: TGTGCCAGCATAACAGTCAACCTCCAGTACTTC; CDR3aa: CASITVNLQYF
d_gene: TRBD1; abundance: .; v_gene: TRBV4-1; j_gene: TRBJ2-5; CDR3nt: TGCGCCAGCAGCCCAGGGGGCGGTGGCCAAGAGACCCAGTACTTC; CDR3aa: CASSPGGGGQETQYF
d_gene: TRBD2; abundance: .; v_gene: TRBV28; j_gene: TRBJ2-1; CDR3nt: TGTGCCAGCAGTAAAAGCGGGGTTTACAATGAGCAGTTCTTC; CDR3aa: CASSKSGVYNEQFF
d_gene: .; abundance: .; v_gene: TRBV7-6; j_gene: TRBJ2-7; CDR3nt: TGTGCCAGCAGCTTAGGGCAGGGCCACTACGAGCAGTACTTC; CDR3aa: CASSLGQGHYEQYF
d_gene: TRBD2; abundance: .; v_gene: TRBV6-5; j_gene: TRBJ2-1; CDR3nt: TGTGCCAGCAGTCTGACTAGCGGGTACAATGAGCAGTTCTTC; CDR3aa: CASSLTSGYNEQFF
d_gene: TRBD2; abundance: once; v_gene: TRBV5-4; j_gene: TRBJ2-3; CDR3nt: TGTGCCAGCAAGGAGCGGGGTAGCACAGATACGCAGTATTTT; CDR3aa: CASKERGSTDTQYF
d_gene: .; abundance: .; v_gene: TRBV5-5; j_gene: TRBJ2-3; CDR3nt: TGTGCCAGCAGCCCAAGGACAGTCCCAGATACGCAGTATTTT; CDR3aa: CASSPRTVPDTQYF
d_gene: TRBD1; abundance: .; v_gene: TRBV7-9; j_gene: TRBJ2-5; CDR3nt: TGTGCCAGCAGTCGGACAGGGGGCTCTTTAGAGACCCAGTACTTC; CDR3aa: CASSRTGGSLETQYF
d_gene: .; abundance: .; v_gene: TRBV28; j_gene: TRBJ2-7; CDR3nt: TGTGCCAGCAGTTTTATGAGCGCCCGAACCCACTACGAGCAGTACTTC; CDR3aa: CASSFMSARTHYEQYF
d_gene: TRBD2; abundance: .; v_gene: TRBV29-1; j_gene: TRBJ2-7; CDR3nt: TGCAGCGTTCCCCGTGGGAGGGGCGGGATGCCCCTTTACGAGCAGTACTTC; CDR3aa: CSVPRGRGGMPLYEQYF
d_gene: TRBD2; abundance: once; v_gene: TRBV7-8; j_gene: TRBJ2-2; CDR3nt: TGTGCCAGCAGCCCAGCTCTAGCGGGGGGGCCGGGTACCGGGGAGCTGTTTTTT; CDR3aa: CASSPALAGGPGTGELFF
d_gene: .; abundance: .; v_gene: TRBV5-5; j_gene: TRBJ1-5; CDR3nt: TGTGCCAGCAGCACCGGGGGGCTTGAGCCCCAGCATTTT; CDR3aa: CASSTGGLEPQHF
d_gene: TRBD1; abundance: .; v_gene: TRBV7-3; j_gene: TRBJ1-1; CDR3nt: TGTGCCAGCAGCATTGGTGGGGGCAGGGGGGCGGCTTTCTTT; CDR3aa: CASSIGGGRGAAFF
d_gene: TRBD1; abundance: .; v_gene: TRBV9; j_gene: TRBJ1-6; CDR3nt: TGTGCCAGCAGCGTAGAGGGGACAGGAGATTCACCCCTCCACTTT; CDR3aa: CASSVEGTGDSPLHF
d_gene: TRBD1; abundance: .; v_gene: TRBV7-3; j_gene: TRBJ2-1; CDR3nt: TGTGCCAGCAGCTTAAGTTCACAGGGGGGTAGGCAGTTCTTC; CDR3aa: CASSLSSQGGRQFF
d_gene: TRBD2; abundance: .; v_gene: TRBV7-2; j_gene: TRBJ2-5; CDR3nt: TGTGCCAGCAGCTTTCTGGGACTAGCGGGAAGCCTCCCAAGGGACCAGTACTTC; CDR3aa: CASSFLGLAGSLPRDQYF
d_gene: TRBD1; abundance: few; v_gene: TRBV19; j_gene: TRBJ1-5; CDR3nt: TGTGCCAGTAGTGGCGTAGGACAGGGGGTGAGTGGCAATCAGCCCCAGCATTTT; CDR3aa: CASSGVGQGVSGNQPQHF
d_gene: .; abundance: .; v_gene: TRBV2; j_gene: TRBJ1-2; CDR3nt: TGTGCCAGCAGTGAGGTGGGTCAGGGATATGGCTACACCTTC; CDR3aa: CASSEVGQGYGYTF
d_gene: .; abundance: .; v_gene: TRBV4-3; j_gene: TRBJ1-2; CDR3nt: TGCGCCAGCAGCCAAGATGTGAACAGGGACGGCTATGGCTACACCTTC; CDR3aa: CASSQDVNRDGYGYTF
d_gene: .; abundance: once; v_gene: TRBV6-5; j_gene: TRBJ2-6; CDR3nt: TGTGCCAGCAGTCTACAGACCTGTCCTTTC; CDR3aa: CASSLQTCPF
d_gene: .; abundance: .; v_gene: TRBV5-1; j_gene: TRBJ2-1; CDR3nt: TGCGCCAGCAGCTCTGGGGCCCTAGAGCAGTTCTTC; CDR3aa: CASSSGALEQFF
d_gene: TRBD2; abundance: .; v_gene: TRBV7-3; j_gene: TRBJ2-1; CDR3nt: TGTGCCAGCAGCCCCGGGACAGCCGGGACTAGCCATGAGCAGTTCTTC; CDR3aa: CASSPGTAGTSHEQFF
d_gene: TRBD2; abundance: .; v_gene: TRBV19; j_gene: TRBJ2-3; CDR3nt: TGTGCCACCCCCACTAGCGGGGCCCATAGCACAGATACGCAGTATTTT; CDR3aa: CATPTSGAHSTDTQYF
d_gene: .; abundance: .; v_gene: TRBV10-3; j_gene: TRBJ2-1; CDR3nt: TGTGCCATCAGTCCGCGGGGGCAGGGGACACACAATGAGCAGTTCTTC; CDR3aa: CAISPRGQGTHNEQFF
d_gene: TRBD1; abundance: .; v_gene: TRBV5-1; j_gene: TRBJ2-5; CDR3nt: TGCGCCAGCAGCCCTCGGGACAGGGCGAGGAAAGAGACCCAGTACTTC; CDR3aa: CASSPRDRARKETQYF
d_gene: .; abundance: .; v_gene: TRBV18; j_gene: TRBJ1-2; CDR3nt: TGTGCCAGCTCACCAGAGATATGGGAGTCCTCGGCCTATGGCTACACCTTC; CDR3aa: CASSPEIWESSAYGYTF
d_gene: TRBD2; abundance: .; v_gene: TRBV19; j_gene: TRBJ2-7; CDR3nt: TGTGCCAGTAGCCCGGGACTAGGCTGGTACGAGCAGTACTTC; CDR3aa: CASSPGLGWYEQYF
d_gene: .; abundance: .; v_gene: TRBV7-2; j_gene: TRBJ2-1; CDR3nt: TGTGCCAGCAGCTTAGGGGGGGGGCCCTACAATGAGCAGTTCTTC; CDR3aa: CASSLGGGPYNEQFF
d_gene: .; abundance: .; v_gene: TRBV27; j_gene: TRBJ1-1; CDR3nt: TGTGCCAGCAGTCGAGGCACTGAAGCTTTCTTT; CDR3aa: CASSRGTEAFF
d_gene: TRBD2; abundance: .; v_gene: TRBV18; j_gene: TRBJ2-3; CDR3nt: TGTGCCAGCTCACCTCTAGCGGGGGCCCAGGGAGATACGCAGTATTTT; CDR3aa: CASSPLAGAQGDTQYF
d_gene: .; abundance: .; v_gene: TRBV4-2; j_gene: TRBJ1-6; CDR3nt: TGTGCCAGCAGCCAAGATGGAGGAAATTCACCCCTCCACTTT; CDR3aa: CASSQDGGNSPLHF
d_gene: TRBD1; abundance: .; v_gene: TRBV9; j_gene: TRBJ2-1; CDR3nt: TGTGCCAGCAGCGTAGAGTTTTTGGGACAGGAGCAGTTCTTC; CDR3aa: CASSVEFLGQEQFF
d_gene: TRBD2; abundance: .; v_gene: TRBV28; j_gene: TRBJ2-5; CDR3nt: TGTGCCAGCAGCCCGAAACGACTAGCGGGCAACCAAGAGACCCAGTACTTC; CDR3aa: CASSPKRLAGNQETQYF
d_gene: TRBD2; abundance: .; v_gene: TRBV7-3; j_gene: TRBJ2-1; CDR3nt: TGTGCCAGCAGCTTAACGCCGAGACTAGCGGGAGGGGGAGAGCAGTTCTTC; CDR3aa: CASSLTPRLAGGGEQFF
d_gene: .; abundance: once; v_gene: TRBV28; j_gene: TRBJ2-7; CDR3nt: TGTGCCAGCAGTTTAGCGGCTCCCTACGAGCAGTACTTC; CDR3aa: CASSLAAPYEQYF
d_gene: TRBD2; abundance: .; v_gene: TRBV5-4; j_gene: TRBJ2-1; CDR3nt: TGTGCCAGCAGCTTAAGGACTAGCCTCACCTACTCCTACAATGAGCAGTTCTTC; CDR3aa: CASSLRTSLTYSYNEQFF
d_gene: TRBD1; abundance: once; v_gene: TRBV11-2; j_gene: TRBJ2-3; CDR3nt: TGTGCCAGCAGCTTAAGAGTACAGGGGGCAGATACGCAGTATTTT; CDR3aa: CASSLRVQGADTQYF
d_gene: TRBD1; abundance: few; v_gene: TRBV6-6; j_gene: TRBJ1-2; CDR3nt: TGTGCCAGCAGTGACAGGGGGCGCCTGGGCTACACCTTC; CDR3aa: CASSDRGRLGYTF